This T cell receptor (beta chain) was recovered during a study of blood T cell repertoires in COVID-19. Across the whole study: Both acute and convalescent COVID-19 samples were obtained from the United States, Italy and Spain.

Assay used: immunoSEQ multiplex PCR; TCRdb lists only in-frame clones, some missing. Among 410,000 or so clones listed, over 75% were seen once. The CDR3 loop spans 13 amino acids. Germline values: CDR1 SQVTM, CDR2 ANQGSEA. V lost 4 bases and J lost 0, with 9 bases in between. Sequences were obtained from peripheral blood. The TCR sequence derives from a woman in her forties with COVID-19, enrolled during active disease. V gene TRBV29-1 combines with J gene TRBJ1-1; D gene uncertain. This chain's CDR3 is CSVARVMNTEAFF. In nucleotides, the CDR3 is TGCAGCGTTGCGAGGGTAATGAACACTGAAGCTTTCTTT.